The 4 T cell receptor beta chains below come from one sample, sequenced in a study of blood T cells in healthy people across ages. The use of a sample-barcoded 5' primer and a J-beta primer mix characterized a second PCR of about 7 to 12 cycles. One entry per CDR3 protein results from TCRdb running MiXCR on the 5' RACE reads. This table holds more than 800,000 distinct CDR3 sequences, 25% to 30% found once. Source material: blood. These receptors were collected from a woman of 80 years or more in good health.

This clonotype was recorded many times. This rearrangement joins TRBV6-5 to TRBJ2-7; D perhaps matches TRBD1 (6 bases). V was trimmed by 0 bases and J by 0 bases, leaving 9 bases between them. This CDR3 region has 15 residues. The V gene's germline CDR1 is MNHEY and CDR2 SVGAGI. CDR3 DNA sequence: TGTGCCAGCAGTTACTCGGAGACAGGCTCCTACGAGCAGTACTTC. Residues: CASSYSETGSYEQYF.

As concerns this clonotype: Possible read error: a much larger clone is one base away. The chain recombines TRBV12-3 or TRBV12-4 with TRBJ1-1; the D is unclear. Trimming cost V 9 bases and J 1 base, with 9 bases left between them. This CDR3 region has 12 residues. CDR3 coding DNA: TGTGCCAGTAACTGGGGGAACACTGAAGCTTTCTTT. This encodes CASNWGNTEAFF.

This clonotype showed up many times. This sequence joins TRBV5-1 and TRBJ2-1; D remains ambiguous. The CDR3 consists of 15 residues. V shed 2 bases and J shed 0 bases, with 9 bases lying between them. Germline V CDR1 and CDR2: SGHRS, YFSETQ. In nucleotides, the CDR3 is TGCGCCAGCAGCTTAGACCCCGACTCCTACAATGAGCAGTTCTTC. Encoded protein: CASSLDPDSYNEQFF.

This clonotype was recorded at least ten times. The rearrangement joins TRBV20-1 to TRBJ2-1, with 7 bases lining up with TRBD2. The V gene end was trimmed by 3 bases and the J gene end by 2 bases; junction bases not matched to a gene: 10. Germline V lookup: CDR1 DFQATT, CDR2 SNEGSKA (reference sequence). This CDR3 has 16 residues. Here the CDR3 DNA reads TGCAGTGCTAGCGTCAGAGTAGCGGGCGCCTACAATGAGCAGTTCTTC. This encodes CSASVRVAGAYNEQFF.